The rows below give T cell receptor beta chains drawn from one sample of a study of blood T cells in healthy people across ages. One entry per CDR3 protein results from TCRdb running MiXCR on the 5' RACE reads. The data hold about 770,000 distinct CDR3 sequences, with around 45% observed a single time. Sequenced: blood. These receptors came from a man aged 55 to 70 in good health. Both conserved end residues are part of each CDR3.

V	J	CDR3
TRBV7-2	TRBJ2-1	CASSPVERGGYNEQFF
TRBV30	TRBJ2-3	CAWSGTATDTQYF
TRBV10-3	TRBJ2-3	CVISESDATDMQYF
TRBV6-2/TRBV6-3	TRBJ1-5	CASNSGTASNQPQHF
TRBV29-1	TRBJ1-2	CSVEVRGGYTF
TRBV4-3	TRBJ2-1	CASSQEGQGGNEQFF
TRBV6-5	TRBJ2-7	CASSYSGTGFGHEQYF
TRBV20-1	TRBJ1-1	CSVWTGARSTEAFF
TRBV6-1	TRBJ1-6	CASRESTGFRHSPLHF
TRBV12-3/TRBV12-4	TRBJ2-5	CASNPQQGPQETQYF
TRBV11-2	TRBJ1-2	CASSLVYRTTGGHYGYTF
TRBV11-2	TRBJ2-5	CASSRMVGDQETQYF
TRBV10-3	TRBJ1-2	CAISDGSNYGYTF
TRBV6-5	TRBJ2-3	CASRRTGRTDTQYF
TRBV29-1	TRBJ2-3	CSVEGVGGEGTDTQYF
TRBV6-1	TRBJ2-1	CASSERGDYNEQFF
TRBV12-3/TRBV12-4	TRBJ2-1	CASRIRDRGDNEQFF
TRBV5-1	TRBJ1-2	CASSPSPAQAAGYGCTF
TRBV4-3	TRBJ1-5	CASSQDPPGQGGQPQHF
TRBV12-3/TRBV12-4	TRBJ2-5	CASGAYSGHRNEQYF
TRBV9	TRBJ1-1	CASSANFQSEALF
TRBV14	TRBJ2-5	CASSHPRKSGQGQQETQYF
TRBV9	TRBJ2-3	CASSVDSGGRTDTQYF
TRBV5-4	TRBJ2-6	CAGSLGGTGANVLTF
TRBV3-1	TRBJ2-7	CASSQVWDEQYF
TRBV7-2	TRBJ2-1	CASSTRTSGGYEQFF
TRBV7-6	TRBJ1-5	CASSLGNGFSNQPQHF
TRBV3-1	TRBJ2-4	CASSQDLPGGVKNIQYF
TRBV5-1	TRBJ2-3	CASSLLGITDTQYF
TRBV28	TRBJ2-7	CASSPGENPYEQYF
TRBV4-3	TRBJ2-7	CASSSAGAYEQYF
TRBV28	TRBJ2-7	CASGREGQTYEQYF
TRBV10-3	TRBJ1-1	CAISVFPGQGMNTEAFF
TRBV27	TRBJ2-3	CASAPGPRTDTQYF
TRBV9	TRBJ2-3	CASSPRGLAGPDTRYF
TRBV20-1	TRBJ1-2	CSAKGQLGGYTF
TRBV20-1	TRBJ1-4	CSARQGAYEKLFF
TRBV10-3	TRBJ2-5	CAVSEDRQETQYF